This TCR beta chain was sequenced for a study of human T cells and chemical hapten exposure. Study outcomes and limitations: Once DPC sensitization occurred, TCRs above 1 in 1000 frequency showed no change.

TCRdb processed the RACE reads anew with MiXCR; each CDR3 protein has one entry. The repertoire holds about 130,000 distinct CDR3 sequences, with about 9.4% as singletons. This clonotype was detected only a few times. What it binds is unknown. CDR3 length: 15 residues. Time point given: healthy volunteer bleed at 2 weeks. It was unfractionated whole blood from which total RNA was extracted. This clonotype originated in a male donor in good health. Some clones in this sample may be carry-over from other donors' samples. The chain carries TRBV21-1 and TRBJ2-1; TRBD2, the table's D call, was not compared with the DNA. TRBV21-1 is labeled a pseudogene. What was sequenced was whole blood. This chain's CDR3 is CASSKGSGRYNEQFF. CDR3 in DNA: TGTGCCAGCAGCAAAGGAAGCGGGAGGTACAATGAGCAGTTCTTC.